The 29 T cell receptor beta chains listed next were all sequenced from one sample in a study of identical twins. TCRdb ran MiXCR on the 5' RACE reads and lists one entry per CDR3 protein. Here the sample spans some 270,000 distinct CDR3 sequences, about 8.3% being singletons. The same data also contributed to another study, on yellow fever vaccine responses in identical twins.

Material for sequencing was CD8+ T cells sorted from blood. Source of these receptors: a woman aged 18-29 years in good health.

The chain is built from TRBV28 and TRBJ2-1; D is unclear. CDR1 is MDHEN, CDR2 SYDVKM, per germline. The CDR3 is made up of 13 amino acids. Trimming shortened V by 3 bases and J by 6 bases, and 9 bases separated the two germline ends. The chain's CDR3 is CASSLAGPNEQFF. CDR3 sequence (DNA): TGTGCCAGCAGTTTGGCCGGGCCCAATGAGCAGTTCTTC.

The chain is built from TRBV5-1 and TRBJ1-4; 7 positions agree with TRBD1. V lost 6 bases to trimming and J lost 4 bases; unmatched junction nucleotides: 12. Germline CDR1 is SGHRS and CDR2 is YFSETQ. This CDR3 has 16 residues. CDR3 bases: TGCGCCAGCATCCGGGACAGACCGATCATTAATGAAAAACTGTTTTTT. It is translated as CASIRDRPIINEKLFF.

In this sample, this clonotype turned up many times. This chain uses TRBV29-1 with TRBJ2-7; 8 nucleotides match TRBD1. Trimming removed 6 bases from V and 3 bases from J; junction bases left unmatched: 10. The germline V gene has CDR1 SQVTM and CDR2 ANQGSEA. The CDR3 is 14 amino acids. CDR3 protein: CSVLDRAVYYEQYF. As DNA, the CDR3 is TGCAGCGTCTTGGACAGGGCCGTATACTACGAGCAGTACTTC.

This clonotype came up many times. The chain carries TRBV29-1 and TRBJ1-4; D unclear. The germline V gene has CDR1 SQVTM and CDR2 ANQGSEA. There are 13 residues in the CDR3. The V and J ends lost 6 bases and 5 bases respectively, with 13 bases between them. In DNA, the CDR3 is TGCAGCGTCTACCCCGGGTCGAATGAAAAACTGTTTTTT. It encodes CSVYPGSNEKLFF.

This clonotype was counted between two and nine times. The CDR3 DNA reads as TGCAGTGCCACAGGGGGAGGGGGCACTGAAGCTTTCTTT. This encodes CSATGGGGTEAFF. The chain employs TRBV20-1 and TRBJ1-1, with 8 bases matching TRBD1. V shed 6 bases and J 4 bases; nucleotides not matched to a gene: 7. The V gene's germline CDR1 is DFQATT and CDR2 SNEGSKA (reference sequence). The CDR3 covers 13 residues.

This clonotype was detected many times. The chain is built from TRBV6-1 and TRBJ2-1; the D is unclear. The CDR3 loop spans 13 amino acids. Germline values: CDR1 MNHNS, CDR2 SASEGT. Trimming left V 7 bases short and J 6 bases short, with 13 bases between. CDR3 in DNA: TGTGCCAGCATCGACTTACCCGGCAATGAGCAGTTCTTC. This sequence encodes CASIDLPGNEQFF.

The sample holds a few counts of this clonotype. The J gene is TRBJ2-2, the V gene TRBV4-3; a weak D match, TRBD2 (5 bases). This CDR3 has 17 amino acids. Deletions cut 0 bases from V and 4 bases from J, with 15 bases between. CDR1 is LGHNA, CDR2 YSLEER, per germline. The CDR3 loop reads CASSQDPPGSSTGELFF. CDR3 nucleotides: TGCGCCAGCAGCCAAGATCCGCCGGGAAGCAGCACCGGGGAGCTGTTTTTT.

This clonotype showed up just a few times. This rearrangement joins TRBV6-2 or TRBV6-3 to TRBJ2-7, with a tentative D call TRBD2 (6 bases). The CDR3 covers 16 residues. V was pared by 2 bases and J by 3 bases, with 17 bases between. Germline V CDR1 and CDR2: MNHEY, SVGEGT. The DNA of the CDR3 is TGTGCCAGCAGTTACCGTGCTATCAAGGGAGGCTACGAGCAGTACTTC. Translated, it gives CASSYRAIKGGYEQYF.

This clonotype was seen a few times. This chain connects TRBV11-2 to TRBJ2-3, with D hard to call. The CDR3 is 14 amino acids. The germline gives CDR1 SGHAT, CDR2 FQNNGV. V was cut by 2 bases and J by 3 bases, with 9 bases left in between. CDR3 sequence: CASSLLPGTDTQYF. The CDR3 nucleotides are TGTGCCAGCAGCTTACTTCCCGGAACAGATACGCAGTATTTT.

This clonotype was observed at least ten times. V and J are TRBV29-1 and TRBJ2-7; the match to TRBD1 covers 8 bases. Per the germline V gene, CDR1 is SQVTM and CDR2 is ANQGSEA. V shed 3 bases, J shed 2 bases, and the junction held 3 bases outside the gene matches. The CDR3 has 13 amino acids. CDR3 in DNA: TGCAGCGTTGAGGAGGGACAGGCCTACGAGCAGTACTTC. Protein sequence: CSVEEGQAYEQYF.

The chain links TRBV6-1 to TRBJ2-5; 11 positions match TRBD2. V was pared by 6 bases and J by 6 bases, with 9 bases of the junction left unmatched. Germline loops: CDR1 MNHNS, CDR2 SASEGT. The CDR3 is made up of 15 amino acids. The CDR3 DNA reads TGTGCCAGCAGCAGTAGCGGGGGGGTGGAGAAGACCCAGTACTTC. Encoded protein: CASSSSGGVEKTQYF.

The rearrangement joins TRBV7-2 to TRBJ1-2; 9 bases line up with TRBD1. V gave up 5 bases and J gave up 3 bases; unmatched junction bases: 7. CDR1 is SGHTA and CDR2 is FQGNSA in the germline V gene. This CDR3 has 15 amino acids. CDR3 DNA sequence: TGTGCCAGCAGCCCGAGGACAGGGGTCGACTATGGCTACACCTTC. Protein sequence: CASSPRTGVDYGYTF.

This clonotype was detected many times. The rearrangement joins TRBV4-1 to TRBJ2-3, with 7 bases lining up with TRBD1. J was trimmed by 2 bases and V by 0 bases; bases with no gene match: 8. Germline V lookup: CDR1 MGHRA, CDR2 YSYEKL. This CDR3 contains 17 residues. Here the CDR3 reads CASSQDPPGQFTDTQYF. The CDR3 nucleotides are TGCGCCAGCAGCCAAGATCCCCCGGGACAGTTCACAGATACGCAGTATTTT.

This clonotype was detected only a few times. The V call is TRBV7-9, the J call TRBJ2-7, with TRBD2 matching 11 bases. Trimming removed 1 base from V and 3 bases from J; junction bases left unmatched: 8. The CDR3 contains 17 residues. CDR1 is SEHNR, CDR2 FQNEAQ, per germline (reference sequence). The CDR3 sequence is CASSLEGRLAGIYEQYF. CDR3 nucleotides: TGTGCCAGCAGCTTAGAAGGGAGACTAGCGGGAATCTACGAGCAGTACTTC.

In its sample, this clonotype was seen many times. This chain links TRBV28 with TRBJ2-7; D call uncertain. Trimming took off 2 bases at V and 3 bases at J, with 11 bases between the two ends. The CDR3 contains 14 residues. Germline V CDR1 and CDR2: MDHEN, SYDVKM. CDR3 in amino acids: CASSLGPRLYEQYF. The CDR3 region has the DNA TGTGCCAGCAGTTTAGGCCCACGGCTCTACGAGCAGTACTTC.

The V call is TRBV5-6, the J call TRBJ1-5; TRBD1 aligns across 7 bases. J gave up 3 bases and V 4 bases, and 4 bases lay outside the gene matches. The CDR3 extends over 14 amino acids. The germline V gene encodes CDR1 SGHDT and CDR2 YYEEEE. CDR3 nucleotides: TGTGCCAGCAGCGCCGACAGGGCCAATCAGCCCCAGCATTTT. This encodes CASSADRANQPQHF.

The rearrangement joins TRBV20-1 to TRBJ2-1, with TRBD2 identical over 10 bases. Germline V CDR1 and CDR2: DFQATT, SNEGSKA (reference sequence). The CDR3 contains 17 residues. Unmatched junction bases numbered 10, after V lost 0 bases and J lost 5 bases. The DNA of the CDR3 is TGCAGTGCTAGAGATCGGGTGGGTCTAGCGGGGGACAATGAGCAGTTCTTC. Its translation: CSARDRVGLAGDNEQFF.

This clonotype was recorded many times. The rearrangement joins TRBV5-5 to TRBJ2-1, with D perhaps TRBD2 (6 bases). The CDR3 covers 15 residues. Germline CDR1 SGHKS, CDR2 YYEKEE (reference sequence). The V and J ends lost 2 bases and 7 bases respectively, with 16 bases between them. CDR3 residues: CASSFDRDWTNEQFF. The CDR3 DNA reads TGTGCCAGCAGCTTTGACCGGGACTGGACTAATGAGCAGTTCTTC. The whole variable domain, remainder taken from reference TRBV5-5 and TRBJ2-1, is DAGVTQSPTHLIKTRGQQVTLRCSPISGHKSVSWYQQVLGQGPQFIFQYYEKEERGRGNFPDRFSARQFPNYSSELNVNALLLGDSALYLCASSFDRDWTNEQFFGPGTRLTVL.

The sample holds a few counts of this clonotype. The chain combines TRBV6-2 or TRBV6-3 with TRBJ2-5, with D maybe TRBD1 (5 bases). Trimming pared 2 bases from V and 4 bases from J, leaving 14 bases between. Germline assignment: CDR1 MNHEY and CDR2 SVGEGT. The CDR3 consists of 15 residues. CDR3 loop: CASSYLDTRGETQYF. In DNA, the CDR3 is TGTGCCAGCAGTTACCTGGACACCAGAGGAGAGACCCAGTACTTC.

This clonotype was observed a handful of times. The chain has TRBV4-3 and TRBJ2-3; D is uncertain. This CDR3 is 15 amino acids long. Germline V gives CDR1 LGHNA, CDR2 YSLEER. Trimming stripped 0 bases from V and 3 bases from J, with 10 bases between. This chain's CDR3 is CASSQDDPGTDTQYF. The CDR3 bases are TGCGCCAGCAGCCAAGATGACCCTGGGACAGATACGCAGTATTTT.

This chain connects TRBV28 to TRBJ2-1; D unresolved. The CDR3 consists of 13 residues. Germline-derived CDR1 and CDR2 are MDHEN and SYDVKM. Trimming shortened V by 7 bases and J by 4 bases, and 11 bases separated the two germline ends. DNA of the CDR3: TGTGCCAGCATCTTACCCCCGTACAATGAGCAGTTCTTC. It yields the protein CASILPPYNEQFF.

The sample holds many counts of this clonotype. The gene calls are TRBV27 and TRBJ1-1; no reliable D call. V lost 6 bases to trimming and J lost 8 bases, with 13 bases between them. CDR1 is MNHEY, CDR2 SMNVEV, per germline (reference sequence). The CDR3 extends over 12 amino acids. The CDR3 protein is CASSPFPPEAFF. The CDR3 DNA reads TGTGCCAGCAGCCCCTTCCCCCCGGAAGCTTTCTTT.

This clonotype was seen a few times. This sequence joins TRBV6-1 and TRBJ2-5, with TRBD2 matching over 7 bases. The V and J ends lost 7 bases and 5 bases, in that order; junction bases with no gene match: 19. CDR3 length: 17 amino acids. Germline assignment: CDR1 MNHNS and CDR2 SASEGT. The CDR3 DNA reads TGTGCCAGCACCTTGGCGGGGGTAAAGCCTACAAGCGAGACCCAGTACTTC. Translated, it gives CASTLAGVKPTSETQYF.

This clonotype was picked up a small number of times. V usage is TRBV7-2 and J usage is TRBJ2-1; 7 bases fit TRBD2. V lost 6 bases and J lost 4; bases outside the gene matches: 9. CDR1 is SGHTA, CDR2 FQGNSA, per germline. The CDR3 runs 15 residues. The CDR3 loop reads CASRGPGLSYNEQFF. The CDR3 DNA is TGTGCCAGCAGAGGGCCGGGACTATCGTACAATGAGCAGTTCTTC. Looking up the rest from reference TRBV7-2 and TRBJ2-1 gives the full variable domain: GAGVSQSPSNKVTEKGKDVELRCDPISGHTALYWYRQSLGQGLEFLIYFQGNSAPDKSGLPSDRFSAERTGGSVSTLTIQRTQQEDSAVYLCASRGPGLSYNEQFFGPGTRLTVL.

This clonotype was seen a few times. V usage is TRBV7-3 and J usage is TRBJ2-3, with 14 bases matching TRBD2. The CDR3 loop spans 15 amino acids. Germline trimming cut 4 bases from V and 5 bases from J; bases unmatched to any gene: 2. Germline V gene sequence: CDR1 SGHTA, CDR2 FQGTGA. The DNA for the CDR3 is TGTGCCAGCAGCTACGGGACTAGCGGGGGAGATACGCAGTATTTT. It specifies CASSYGTSGGDTQYF.

This clonotype came up a few times. V and J are TRBV10-3 and TRBJ2-7; D possibly corresponds to TRBD1 (9 bases). Germline lookup yields CDR1 ENHRY and CDR2 SYGVKD. V was shortened by 10 bases and J by 2 bases, with 18 bases between the two germline ends. CDR3 length: 14 residues. The CDR3 nucleotides are TGTGCCACCCGGGGGGGACAGGGCCCCTACGAGCAGTACTTC. Translated, it gives CATRGGQGPYEQYF.

The DNA of the CDR3 is TGTGCCAGCAGGGGCATAACCGGGGAGCTGTTTTTT. It specifies CASRGITGELFF. The rearrangement uses TRBV7-6 and TRBJ2-2; no reliable D call. The CDR3 is 12 residues long. Germline-derived CDR1 and CDR2 are SGHVS and FNYEAQ. Trimming removed 6 bases at V and 5 bases at J, with 7 bases between.

This clonotype has more than one count but fewer than ten. The chain couples TRBV24-1 to TRBJ1-2; no definite D call. The length of the CDR3 is 13 residues. Germline CDR1 is KGHDR and CDR2 is SFDVKD. Trimming left V 4 bases short and J 3 bases short, with 8 bases between. CDR3 sequence reads: CATSDTGDYGYTF. The DNA for the CDR3 is TGTGCCACCAGTGACACCGGGGACTATGGCTACACCTTC.

This clonotype was seen at least ten times. V gene TRBV27 combines with J gene TRBJ2-3; 12 bases are a match to TRBD2. V lost 6 bases to trimming and J lost 0 bases; unmatched junction nucleotides: 10. Germline V gene data show CDR1 as MNHEY and CDR2 as SMNVEV (reference sequence). The CDR3 has 18 residues. The CDR3 DNA reads TGTGCCAGCAGCCAGACTAGCGGGAGAGCTTCTAGCACAGATACGCAGTATTTT. It codes for CASSQTSGRASSTDTQYF.